Listed below are T cell receptor beta chains from one sample, sequenced in a study of beta chain features in type 1 diabetes. Clones were sequenced by immunoSEQ multiplex PCR, and TCRdb holds only the in-frame ones, with some missing. The sample shows 120,000 to 150,000 clones, less than 15% of them seen only once. The material sequenced was central memory CD4+ T cells from blood. The receptor source for this set is a man in his late teens or twenties with type 1 diabetes. CDR3s include the opening cysteine and the closing phenylalanine or tryptophan. A D gene is named only where the DNA matches it firmly. Size values are once, few and many counts, or a class for expanded clones, and some rows have none.

clone_size | j_call | d_call | v_call | cdr3_aa | cdr3_nt
few | TRBJ2-7 | TRBD1 | TRBV6-5 | CASSEGQPYEQYF | TGTGCCAGCAGTGAGGGACAGCCATACGAGCAGTACTTC
few | TRBJ1-1 | NA | TRBV5-1 | CASSAGQNTEAFF | TGCGCCAGCAGCGCAGGTCAGAACACTGAAGCTTTCTTT
few | TRBJ1-6 | TRBD1 | TRBV29-1 | CSVGQGNSPLHF | TGCAGCGTGGGACAGGGGAATTCACCCCTCCACTTT
NA | TRBJ1-5 | NA | TRBV7-2 | CASSRRGPQHF | TGTGCCAGCAGCCGCAGGGGGCCCCAGCATTTT
NA | TRBJ2-5 | TRBD1 | TRBV5-1 | CASSTTGGVETQYF | TGCGCCAGCAGCACGACAGGGGGGGTAGAGACCCAGTACTTC
NA | TRBJ2-7 | NA | TRBV5-1 | CASSLGRTYEQYF | TGCGCCAGCAGCTTGGGGAGGACCTACGAGCAGTACTTC
many | TRBJ1-1 | TRBD1 | TRBV7-9 | CASSLQTGIAEAFF | TGTGCCAGCAGCTTACAGACAGGGATTGCTGAAGCTTTCTTT
few | TRBJ1-1 | NA | TRBV23-1 | CASRKTQPEAFF | TGCGCCAGCAGGAAAACCCAACCAGAAGCTTTCTTT
once | TRBJ2-4 | NA | TRBV5-1 | CASSLGWERNIQYF | TGCGCCAGCAGCTTGGGATGGGAAAGAAACATTCAGTACTTC
NA | TRBJ1-5 | TRBD1 | TRBV6-1 | CASRGGLQGNQPQHF | TGTGCCAGCAGGGGCGGACTACAGGGGAATCAGCCCCAGCATTTT
few | TRBJ1-2 | NA | TRBV7-9 | CASSPPGGTLRLDGYTF | TGTGCCAGCAGTCCCCCGGGGGGGACCCTTCGTCTAGATGGCTACACCTTC
NA | TRBJ2-3 | NA | TRBV29-1 | CSVWSNADTQYF | TGCAGCGTTTGGAGTAATGCAGATACGCAGTATTTT
NA | TRBJ2-7 | TRBD1 | TRBV19 | CASSSGTVTYEQYF | TGTGCCAGTAGTTCCGGGACAGTCACCTACGAGCAGTACTTC
NA | TRBJ2-3 | NA | TRBV11-3 | CASSATRGTDTQYF | TGTGCCAGCAGCGCAACCCGGGGGACAGATACGCAGTATTTT
NA | TRBJ2-5 | TRBD1 | TRBV4-1 | CASSGTGQATAQYF | TGCGCCAGCAGCGGAACGGGACAGGCTACGGCCCAGTACTTC
many | TRBJ2-5 | NA | TRBV4-1 | CASSQLEGQETQYF | TGCGCCAGCAGCCAATTAGAGGGCCAAGAGACCCAGTACTTC
NA | TRBJ2-7 | NA | TRBV7-2 | CASSPSPGGLIEQYF | TGTGCCAGCAGCCCATCACCTGGGGGGTTAATCGAGCAGTACTTC
few | TRBJ2-7 | TRBD1 | TRBV5-1 | CASSWGTGHTSYEQYF | TGCGCCAGCAGCTGGGGGACAGGACATACCTCCTACGAGCAGTACTTC
NA | TRBJ2-5 | NA | TRBV28 | CASTGGAETQYF | TGTGCCTCTACCGGGGGCGCTGAGACCCAGTACTTC
NA | TRBJ2-3 | NA | TRBV5-1 | CASSLLEGTDTQYF | TGCGCCAGCAGCTTATTGGAGGGCACAGATACGCAGTATTTT
few | TRBJ1-4 | NA | TRBV18 | CASSRVPGATNEKLFF | TGTGCCAGCTCACGGGTCCCGGGAGCAACTAATGAAAAACTGTTTTTT
few | TRBJ2-4 | NA | TRBV30 | CAWSVRRRLLLEQNIQYF | TGTGCCTGGAGTGTAAGGCGCCGGCTGCTACTCGAACAAAACATTCAGTACTTC
NA | TRBJ2-3 | NA | TRBV9 | CASSVEGVHTDTQYF | TGTGCCAGCAGCGTAGAAGGGGTACACACAGATACGCAGTATTTT
few | TRBJ2-1 | NA | TRBV7-9 | CASSLGGDTYNEQFF | TGTGCCAGCAGCTTAGGAGGGGACACCTACAATGAGCAGTTCTTC
few | TRBJ1-4 | TRBD1 | TRBV6-1 | CASSVPGQGDEKLFF | TGTGCCAGCAGTGTCCCGGGACAGGGGGATGAAAAACTGTTTTTT
few | TRBJ1-1 | NA | TRBV19 | CATRGAVGGGEAFF | TGTGCCACTCGAGGGGCGGTTGGGGGTGGAGAAGCTTTCTTT
few | TRBJ2-7 | TRBD1 | TRBV2 | CASTGTVPYEQYF | TGTGCCAGCACTGGGACAGTTCCCTACGAGCAGTACTTC
few | TRBJ2-1 | NA | TRBV6-1 | CASSEGGEQFF | TGTGCCAGCAGTGAAGGTGGTGAGCAGTTCTTC
few | TRBJ1-2 | NA | TRBV6-5 | CAANRPGIGHGYTF | TGTGCCGCCAACCGGCCGGGGATCGGCCATGGCTACACCTTC
NA | TRBJ1-4 | TRBD1 | TRBV5-1 | CASTEGTGDEKLFF | TGCGCCAGCACAGAGGGGACAGGGGACGAAAAACTGTTTTTT
many | TRBJ2-5 | NA | TRBV2 | CASSQMVTRGETQYF | TGTGCCAGCAGCCAAATGGTGACTCGCGGAGAGACCCAGTACTTC
NA | TRBJ2-3 | NA | TRBV5-1 | CASSSQGLTDTQYF | TGCGCCAGCAGTTCACAGGGATTAACAGATACGCAGTATTTT
NA | TRBJ2-3 | NA | TRBV11-1 | CASSLGLDTDTQYF | TGTGCCAGCAGCTTAGGCCTCGACACAGATACGCAGTATTTT